Following are 22 T cell receptor beta chains from one sample sequenced in a study of persistence of HIV-infected CD4 T cells. Sequencing used immunoSEQ version 4 in survey mode. TCRdb keeps only in-frame clones here, not all; method: immunoSEQ multiplex PCR. The sample lists roughly 32,000 clones, 82% occurring once. Their cognate antigens are unknown. Lysates of CMV-infected fibroblasts at around 9.9 ug/mL stimulated these cells. Sorted nonresponding memory CD4+ T cells were CD40L-negative, CD69-negative, CD45RO-high. The sample here was CD4+ T cells sorted from PBMCs after 18-hour stimulation, taken from a patient who received antiretroviral therapy. The receptor source for this set is an adult man with HIV who was CMV-seropositive.

The genes are TRBV5-1 and TRBJ1-6, with D possibly matching TRBD1 (5 bases). This CDR3 region has 14 residues. CDR1 SGHRS and CDR2 YFSETQ come from the germline V gene. The germline V and J ends were trimmed by 5 bases and 7 bases, with 13 bases remaining between them. CDR3 nucleotide sequence: TGCGCCAGCAGTTGGCAGGGTCGGAATTCACCCCTCCACTTT. This sequence encodes CASSWQGRNSPLHF.

The chain carries TRBV9 and TRBJ2-2, with D maybe TRBD1 (6 bases). There are 14 residues in the CDR3. In germline, CDR1 is SGDLS, CDR2 YYNGEE. The V gene lost 4 bases and the J gene lost 5 bases, with 12 bases spanning the gap. For the CDR3, the DNA is TGTGCCAGCAGCCTCCACAGGGAGACCGGGGAGCTGTTTTTT. Translated, it gives CASSLHRETGELFF.

The chain is built from TRBV3-1 (or the pseudogene TRBV3-2) and TRBJ1-2, with a possible D match to TRBD1 (5 bases). From germline, CDR1 is LGHDT and CDR2 YNNKEL (reference sequence). Trimming cost V 4 bases and J 8 bases, with 11 bases left between them. The CDR3 has 12 residues. CDR3 DNA: TGTGCCAGCAGCCCTCAGGGTGACGGCTACACCTTC. Amino acids: CASSPQGDGYTF.

The chain combines TRBV5-1 with TRBJ2-5; 11 nucleotides align to TRBD2. This CDR3 has 15 residues. Unmatched junction bases numbered 5, after V lost 5 bases and J lost 2 bases. The germline gives CDR1 SGHRS, CDR2 YFSETQ. The CDR3 loop reads CASRLAGGPQETQYF. The CDR3 DNA reads TGCGCCAGCAGGCTAGCGGGGGGCCCTCAAGAGACCCAGTACTTC.

The chain joins TRBV10-1 to TRBJ1-3; 7 bases align to TRBD1. Germline lookup yields CDR1 WNHNN and CDR2 SYGVQD (reference sequence). The CDR3 extends over 14 amino acids. Trimming took 6 bases from V and 4 from J; bases not matched to a gene: 6. CDR3 region: CASSSDRAGNTIYF. The CDR3 DNA is TGCGCCAGCAGCTCCGACAGGGCGGGAAACACCATATATTTT.

V and J are TRBV7-2 and TRBJ2-1, with TRBD2 identical over 11 bases. This CDR3 has 18 residues. Looked up from germline, CDR1 is SGHTA and CDR2 is FQGNSA. J lost 2 bases, V lost 0 bases, and 6 bases had no gene match. CDR3 sequence reads: CASSLARIAGGPYNEQFF. CDR3 bases: TGTGCCAGCAGCTTAGCGCGAATAGCGGGGGGGCCCTACAATGAGCAGTTCTTC.

This sequence joins TRBV19 and TRBJ1-4; possible D gene TRBD1, 5 bases. The ends were cut back, 6 bases at V and 5 bases at J, with 16 bases in the middle. The V gene's germline CDR1 is LNHDA and CDR2 SQIVND (reference sequence). This CDR3 region has 15 residues. CDR3 bases: TGTGCCAGTAGGGAGTGGCAGGGCCCGAATGAAAAACTGTTTTTT. Its protein is CASREWQGPNEKLFF.

As DNA, the CDR3 is TGTGCCAGCAGTTACCCGACTGGCGAGGAAGAGACCCAGTACTTC. Translation: CASSYPTGEEETQYF. This sequence joins TRBV6-6 and TRBJ2-5; D ambiguous. Germline V CDR1 and CDR2: MNHNY, SVGAGI (reference sequence). CDR3 length equals 15 residues. V was trimmed by 2 bases and J by 3 bases, leaving 13 bases between them.

The chain is built from TRBV4-2 and TRBJ2-3; a weak D match, TRBD1 (6 bases). Germline CDR1 reads LGHNA; CDR2 reads YNFKEQ. The CDR3 totals 16 residues. V lost 4 bases to trimming and J lost 2 bases, with 16 bases between them. This chain's CDR3 is CASSPQWGPFTDTQYF. The DNA for the CDR3 is TGTGCCAGCAGCCCTCAGTGGGGGCCTTTCACAGATACGCAGTATTTT.

This clone was observed a few times. The chain employs TRBV6-4 and TRBJ2-1; 8 positions match TRBD2. There are 18 residues in the CDR3. Trimming cost V 0 bases and J 4 bases; bases outside gene matches: 11. From germline, CDR1 is MRHNA and CDR2 SNTAGT. The DNA for the CDR3 is TGTGCCAGCAGTGACTCTGGATTTATTACTAGCGGTTACAATGAGCAGTTCTTC. It specifies CASSDSGFITSGYNEQFF.

This sequence joins TRBV19 and TRBJ2-3; D tentatively fits TRBD1 or TRBD2 (6 bases each). This CDR3 is built from 14 residues. Germline lookup yields CDR1 LNHDA and CDR2 SQIVND (reference sequence). CDR3 in DNA: TGTGCTACTAGTAGGGGGGTATACACAGATACGCAGTATTTT. This codes for CATSRGVYTDTQYF.

This clone was counted a few times. The chain carries TRBV2 and TRBJ2-5, with D perhaps matching TRBD1 (6 bases). V was shortened by 5 bases and J by 4 bases, with 11 bases between the two germline ends. The CDR3 spans 13 residues. CDR1 and CDR2 (germline): SNHLY, FYNNEI. CDR3 region: CASSYRAPETQYF. The CDR3 DNA sequence: TGTGCCAGCAGTTACAGGGCCCCAGAGACCCAGTACTTC.

The chain links TRBV5-1 to TRBJ2-7; TRBD1 is a possible D gene (6 bases). V gave up 4 bases and J gave up 4 bases, with 18 bases separating them. This CDR3 contains 15 residues. Per the germline V gene, CDR1 is SGHRS and CDR2 is YFSETQ. The CDR3 sequence: CASSTTPGQGYEQYF. The CDR3 DNA reads TGCGCCAGCAGCACGACACCGGGACAAGGTTACGAGCAGTACTTC.

This rearrangement joins TRBV10-3 to TRBJ1-6; 8 bases are shared with TRBD1. The trim removed 3 bases at V and 9 bases at J, leaving 10 bases unmatched. In germline, CDR1 is ENHRY, CDR2 SYGVKD. The CDR3 runs 16 residues. The CDR3 region has the DNA TGTGCCATCAGTGAAATACTGTCCAGGGGGCTTTCACCCCTCCACTTT. Amino acids: CAISEILSRGLSPLHF.

The rearrangement links TRBV29-1 to TRBJ1-4, with 7 bases aligning to TRBD1. This CDR3 is 14 amino acids long. V trimming: 5 bases; J trimming: 8 bases; junction bases outside the gene matches: 11. Germline V gene sequence: CDR1 SQVTM, CDR2 ANQGSEA. The CDR3 region has the DNA TGCAGCGTTTCCCGCCGACAGGGAATCGAAAAACTGTTTTTT. Protein sequence: CSVSRRQGIEKLFF.

The chain joins TRBV30 to TRBJ2-7; D not resolved. The CDR3 consists of 12 residues. In germline, CDR1 is GTSNPN, CDR2 SVGIG (reference sequence). V lost 1 base to trimming and J lost 3 bases, with 7 bases between them. CDR3 region: CAWSGYLYEQYF. The CDR3 bases are TGTGCCTGGAGTGGATACCTCTACGAGCAGTACTTC.

The chain has TRBV6-5 and TRBJ2-4; D gene uncertain. This CDR3 has 12 residues. From germline, CDR1 is MNHEY and CDR2 SVGAGI. V lost 2 bases and J 9 bases, leaving 8 bases between the germline ends. DNA of the CDR3: TGTGCCAGCAGTTACACGTCGGCCATTCAGTACTTC. Its protein product is CASSYTSAIQYF.

The chain combines TRBV7-3 with TRBJ2-1; the match to TRBD2 covers 12 bases. The CDR3 spans 15 residues. Germline V gene lookup returns CDR1 SGHTA and CDR2 FQGTGA. With V trimmed by 3 bases and J by 7 bases, 4 bases remained unmatched. CDR3 coding DNA: TGTGCCAGCAGCTTTGGACTAGCGGGGTGGAATGAGCAGTTCTTC. This encodes CASSFGLAGWNEQFF.

The chain uses TRBV28 and TRBJ2-6; D gene uncertain. CDR1 and CDR2 from the germline V gene are MDHEN and SYDVKM. V dropped 1 base and J dropped 0 bases, with 4 bases sitting between them. CDR3 length: 15 residues. CDR3 sequence: CASSLYGSGANVLTF. The DNA of the CDR3 is TGTGCCAGCAGTTTATATGGCTCTGGGGCCAACGTCCTGACTTTC. Full variable domain (remainder filled in from reference TRBV28 and TRBJ2-6): DVKVTQSSRYLVKRTGEKVFLECVQDMDHENMFWYRQDPGLGLRLIYFSYDVKMKEKGDIPEGYSVSREKKERFSLILESASTNQTSMYLCASSLYGSGANVLTFGAGSRLTVL.

CDR3 bases: TGTGCCAGCAGTTACTCGACAGGGTGGGGGATGAACACTGAAGCTTTCTTT. This encodes CASSYSTGWGMNTEAFF. This chain connects TRBV6-2 or TRBV6-3 to TRBJ1-1, with TRBD1 identical over 7 bases. With V trimmed by 0 bases and J by 0 bases, 7 bases remained unmatched. The CDR3 has 17 residues. In germline, CDR1 is MNHEY, CDR2 SVGEGT.

The gene calls are TRBV6-5 and TRBJ2-1; 8 bases fit TRBD1. The germline gives CDR1 MNHEY, CDR2 SVGAGI. V gave up 6 bases and J gave up 0 bases; unmatched junction bases: 1. The CDR3 is made up of 14 amino acids. CDR3 sequence (DNA): TGTGCCAGCAGCGACAGGGGCTCCTACAATGAGCAGTTCTTC. It specifies CASSDRGSYNEQFF.

The V and J genes are TRBV5-1 and TRBJ2-5; D remains ambiguous. The CDR3 spans 11 residues. Germline values: CDR1 SGHRS, CDR2 YFSETQ. V gave up 3 bases and J gave up 3 bases, with 3 bases separating them. The DNA for the CDR3 is TGCGCCAGCAGCTATGAAGAGACCCAGTACTTC. This translates into CASSYEETQYF.